The rows below give T cell receptor beta chains drawn from one sample of a study of CXCR3-negative and CXCR3-positive naive CD8 T cells. TCRdb reanalyzed the 5' RACE reads and collapses them to one entry per CDR3 protein, without DNA. This sample's clone table lists more than 7,500 distinct CDR3 sequences. The sample taken for sequencing was naive CXCR3- CD8+ T cells from blood. The receptor source for this set is a human donor in good health. Some clones in this sample may be carry-over from other donors' samples. Both conserved end residues are part of each CDR3. Size is omitted from some rows. Given values are once, few, many or a class for expanded clones.

CDR3 | J | V | size
CASSPRQDNEQFF | TRBJ2-1 | TRBV4-1 | medium-sized
CASSQEASQPIGELFF | TRBJ2-2 | TRBV4-3 | medium-sized
CASSVGVNQPQHF | TRBJ1-5 | TRBV6-5 | medium-sized
CASSLRGGSRDRYEQFF | TRBJ2-1 | TRBV4-1 | NA
CSAEGTTSGNTIYF | TRBJ1-3 | TRBV20-1 | NA
CASSFVNGELFF | TRBJ2-2 | TRBV7-6 | NA
CSLAGLRSNEQFF | TRBJ2-1 | TRBV29-1 | NA
CSVEQSGNEQFF | TRBJ2-1 | TRBV29-1 | NA
CASSGLAGQETQYF | TRBJ2-5 | TRBV25-1 | medium-sized
CASSLVGEYQETQYF | TRBJ2-5 | TRBV28 | NA
CASSTLLAARTDTQYF | TRBJ2-3 | TRBV7-8 | NA
CASTLSGPTDTPYF | TRBJ2-3 | TRBV7-6 | NA
CASSPTSGSYNEQFF | TRBJ2-1 | TRBV4-1 | medium-sized
CSVEDGQTSYEQYF | TRBJ2-7 | TRBV29-1 | NA
CASSLTAGLYNEQFF | TRBJ2-1 | TRBV28 | NA
CSVEGPLRSYNEQFF | TRBJ2-1 | TRBV29-1 | medium-sized
CSVQFKPNTEAFF | TRBJ1-1 | TRBV29-1 | NA
CASSIDKDRDTEAFF | TRBJ1-1 | TRBV19 | NA
CASSLVLAGGSWNEQFF | TRBJ2-1 | TRBV11-2 | NA
CASSDSLGRFYGYTF | TRBJ1-2 | TRBV7-9 | NA
CASSPGQPNQPQHF | TRBJ1-5 | TRBV28 | NA
CSVAPGIATDTQYF | TRBJ2-3 | TRBV29-1 | NA
CSVDGTGAWTPDEQFF | TRBJ2-1 | TRBV29-1 | medium-sized
CASSLEPGETYEQYF | TRBJ2-7 | TRBV11-2 | NA
CASSARPRGGTGELFF | TRBJ2-2 | TRBV5-5 | medium-sized
CASSDRTSGIYEQYF | TRBJ2-7 | TRBV5-1 | medium-sized